A selection of T cell receptor beta chains follows, all from one sample in a study of shared clonotypes between healthy human individuals. Here immunoSEQ multiplex PCR was the method, and the copy in TCRdb shows in-frame clones only, minus some. The sample has about 2.1 million clones; around 93% are singletons. The specimen was naive CD8+ T cells from PBMCs. Receptor source: a young man in good health. Some clones in this sample may be carry-over from other donors' samples. The CDR3 runs from the conserved cysteine through the conserved F or W. D genes are given only for firm matches. A clone size is listed for some rows: how often the clone was seen (once, few, many), or a class if it is expanded.

d_gene: TRBD1
v_gene: TRBV6-5
abundance: -
j_gene: TRBJ2-7
CDR3aa: CASSFGQGEREQYF
CDR3nt: TGTGCCAGCAGTTTCGGACAGGGAGAGCGTGAGCAGTACTTC

d_gene: -
v_gene: TRBV30
abundance: -
j_gene: TRBJ2-3
CDR3aa: CAWSPLGGGTDTQYF
CDR3nt: TGTGCCTGGAGTCCCCTCGGCGGGGGCACAGATACGCAGTATTTT

d_gene: TRBD1
v_gene: TRBV29-1
abundance: -
j_gene: TRBJ1-2
CDR3aa: CSGLDREVGGYTF
CDR3nt: TGCAGCGGGTTGGACAGGGAAGTCGGTGGCTACACCTTC

d_gene: TRBD1
v_gene: TRBV29-1
abundance: -
j_gene: TRBJ2-1
CDR3aa: CSVEQGVPNEQFF
CDR3nt: TGCAGCGTTGAACAGGGGGTGCCCAATGAGCAGTTCTTC

d_gene: TRBD2
v_gene: TRBV9
abundance: -
j_gene: TRBJ2-7
CDR3aa: CASSPGTSVPYEQYF
CDR3nt: TGTGCCAGCAGCCCCGGGACTAGCGTTCCCTACGAGCAGTACTTC

d_gene: TRBD2
v_gene: TRBV13
abundance: once
j_gene: TRBJ2-7
CDR3aa: CASRAWSSGYEQYF
CDR3nt: TGTGCCAGCAGGGCGTGGTCTAGCGGATACGAGCAGTACTTC

d_gene: -
v_gene: TRBV7-9
abundance: once
j_gene: TRBJ2-7
CDR3aa: CASSLAAGKAYEQYF
CDR3nt: TGTGCCAGCAGCTTAGCGGCAGGGAAGGCCTACGAGCAGTACTTC

d_gene: -
v_gene: TRBV5-1
abundance: -
j_gene: TRBJ2-5
CDR3aa: CASSAGKRGETQYF
CDR3nt: TGCGCCAGCAGTGCCGGGAAGCGCGGCGAGACCCAGTACTTC

d_gene: -
v_gene: TRBV13
abundance: -
j_gene: TRBJ1-1
CDR3aa: CASTITRLGTEAFF
CDR3nt: TGTGCCAGCACCATTACCAGGTTGGGCACTGAAGCTTTCTTT

d_gene: -
v_gene: TRBV4-1
abundance: -
j_gene: TRBJ1-2
CDR3aa: CASSQDYGEAYGYTF
CDR3nt: TGCGCCAGCAGCCAAGATTACGGGGAAGCCTATGGCTACACCTTC

d_gene: -
v_gene: TRBV6-5
abundance: -
j_gene: TRBJ2-3
CDR3aa: CASSDTDTQYF
CDR3nt: TGTGCCAGCAGTGACACAGATACGCAGTATTTT

d_gene: -
v_gene: TRBV2
abundance: few
j_gene: TRBJ1-1
CDR3aa: CASTGAGMNTEAFF
CDR3nt: TGTGCCAGCACAGGGGCGGGTATGAACACTGAAGCTTTCTTT

d_gene: -
v_gene: TRBV4-1
abundance: -
j_gene: TRBJ1-1
CDR3aa: CASRGQTGESEAFF
CDR3nt: TGCGCCAGCCGCGGGCAGACCGGGGAGAGTGAAGCTTTCTTT

d_gene: TRBD2
v_gene: TRBV28
abundance: -
j_gene: TRBJ2-7
CDR3aa: CASSWTRDYSYEQYF
CDR3nt: TGTGCCAGCAGCTGGACCCGGGACTACTCCTACGAGCAGTACTTC

d_gene: -
v_gene: TRBV19
abundance: -
j_gene: TRBJ1-4
CDR3aa: CASSRWAVNNEKLFF
CDR3nt: TGTGCCAGTAGCAGGTGGGCCGTGAATAATGAAAAACTGTTTTTT

d_gene: -
v_gene: TRBV10-3
abundance: -
j_gene: TRBJ1-1
CDR3aa: CAISEGGAEAFF
CDR3nt: TGTGCCATCAGTGAAGGGGGGGCGGAAGCTTTCTTT

d_gene: -
v_gene: TRBV7-9
abundance: -
j_gene: TRBJ2-7
CDR3aa: CASSLGQLVYEQYF
CDR3nt: TGTGCCAGCAGCCTTGGGCAGTTAGTCTACGAGCAGTACTTC

d_gene: -
v_gene: TRBV13
abundance: -
j_gene: TRBJ1-2
CDR3aa: CASSSRRANYGYTF
CDR3nt: TGTGCCAGCAGCTCCAGAAGAGCTAACTATGGCTACACCTTC

d_gene: -
v_gene: TRBV7-6
abundance: -
j_gene: TRBJ1-1
CDR3aa: CASSPTRGREAFF
CDR3nt: TGTGCCAGCAGTCCGACCCGCGGCCGTGAAGCTTTCTTT

d_gene: TRBD2
v_gene: TRBV4-1
abundance: -
j_gene: TRBJ2-1
CDR3aa: CASSQGRSGSSYNEQFF
CDR3nt: TGCGCCAGCAGCCAGGGGAGGAGCGGGAGTTCCTACAATGAGCAGTTCTTC

d_gene: -
v_gene: TRBV5-6
abundance: -
j_gene: TRBJ2-5
CDR3aa: CASSLRGGSFQETQYF
CDR3nt: TGTGCCAGCAGCTTGAGGGGCGGGTCCTTCCAAGAGACCCAGTACTTC

d_gene: -
v_gene: TRBV7-9
abundance: -
j_gene: TRBJ2-5
CDR3aa: CASSSSGTTNFFSETQYF
CDR3nt: TGTGCCAGCAGCTCTTCCGGGACGACGAATTTTTTTTCAGAGACCCAGTACTTC

d_gene: -
v_gene: TRBV6-5
abundance: -
j_gene: TRBJ2-7
CDR3aa: CASRADYEQYF
CDR3nt: TGTGCCAGCAGGGCAGATTACGAGCAGTACTTC

d_gene: -
v_gene: TRBV4-1
abundance: -
j_gene: TRBJ2-5
CDR3aa: CASSQVPAYQETQYF
CDR3nt: TGCGCCAGCAGCCAAGTTCCCGCGTACCAAGAGACCCAGTACTTC

d_gene: -
v_gene: TRBV5-6
abundance: -
j_gene: TRBJ1-2
CDR3aa: CASSLYSDGYTF
CDR3nt: TGTGCCAGCAGCTTGTACTCAGATGGCTACACCTTC

d_gene: -
v_gene: TRBV10-3
abundance: -
j_gene: TRBJ1-1
CDR3aa: CATKGGAMNTEAFF
CDR3nt: TGTGCCACCAAGGGAGGAGCGATGAACACTGAAGCTTTCTTT

d_gene: -
v_gene: TRBV9
abundance: -
j_gene: TRBJ2-2
CDR3aa: CASSVALLNTGELFF
CDR3nt: TGTGCCAGCAGCGTAGCCTTATTAAACACCGGGGAGCTGTTTTTT

d_gene: -
v_gene: TRBV28
abundance: -
j_gene: TRBJ1-2
CDR3aa: CASSLSSSYGYTF
CDR3nt: TGTGCCAGCAGTTTATCCTCTTCGTATGGCTACACCTTC

d_gene: TRBD1
v_gene: TRBV7-3
abundance: -
j_gene: TRBJ2-1
CDR3aa: CARGTGEDYNEQFF
CDR3nt: TGTGCCAGAGGGACAGGGGAAGACTACAATGAGCAGTTCTTC

d_gene: -
v_gene: TRBV29-1
abundance: once
j_gene: TRBJ2-1
CDR3aa: CSVAGGIHNEQFF
CDR3nt: TGCAGCGTTGCCGGCGGGATCCACAATGAGCAGTTCTTC

d_gene: TRBD2
v_gene: TRBV5-4
abundance: -
j_gene: TRBJ2-2
CDR3aa: CASSLGGPSGSSKDTGELFF
CDR3nt: TGTGCCAGCAGCTTGGGGGGGCCTAGCGGGAGCAGTAAGGACACCGGGGAGCTGTTTTTT

d_gene: -
v_gene: TRBV5-8
abundance: -
j_gene: TRBJ2-7
CDR3aa: CASSLGHPNEQYF
CDR3nt: TGTGCCAGCAGCCTGGGACACCCTAACGAGCAGTACTTC

d_gene: -
v_gene: TRBV28
abundance: -
j_gene: TRBJ2-7
CDR3aa: CASIGHGTYEQYF
CDR3nt: TGTGCCAGCATTGGGCACGGAACCTACGAGCAGTACTTC

d_gene: -
v_gene: TRBV4-3
abundance: -
j_gene: TRBJ2-1
CDR3aa: CASSPQWGSYNEQFF
CDR3nt: TGCGCCAGCAGCCCACAGTGGGGGTCCTACAATGAGCAGTTCTTC